These 26 T cell receptor beta chains were sequenced from one sample in a study of T cell changes during pregnancy in multiple sclerosis. Some clones are missing from TCRdb's copy, which holds only in-frame ones; the method was immunoSEQ multiplex PCR. The table includes about 66,000 clones, 75% to 95% detected once. The sequencing here drew on CD8+ T cells from peripheral blood mononuclear cells, taken before pregnancy. These receptors all stem from a female donor with multiple sclerosis, enrolled in a pregnancy study.

The chain links TRBV19 to TRBJ1-1; D is unresolved. Trimming removed 3 bases from V and 13 bases from J, with 12 bases in between. The CDR3 extends over 11 amino acids. The germline gives CDR1 LNHDA, CDR2 SQIVND (reference sequence). CDR3 loop: CASSMGPEGFF. The CDR3 coding sequence is TGTGCCAGTAGTATGGGTCCGGAGGGTTTCTTT. Full variable domain (remainder filled in from reference TRBV19 and TRBJ1-1): DGGITQSPKYLFRKEGQNVTLSCEQNLNHDAMYWYRQDPGQGLRLIYYSQIVNDFQKGDIAEGYSVSREKKESFPLTVTSAQKNPTAFYLCASSMGPEGFFGQGTRLTVV.

Only one count was recorded for this clone. The rearrangement joins TRBV7-8 to TRBJ2-3; no firm D call. V lost 4 bases and J 4 bases, leaving 9 bases between the germline ends. CDR3 length: 13 amino acids. Germline CDR1 is SGHVS and CDR2 is FQNEAQ. In nucleotides, the CDR3 is TGTGCCAGCAGCTCATTAGCCGCAGATACGCAGTATTTT. Its protein product is CASSSLAADTQYF.

The rearrangement links TRBV10-2 to TRBJ1-1; TRBD1 is a possible D gene (5 bases). This CDR3 is 17 amino acids long. Germline CDR1 and CDR2: WSHSY and SAAADI. V was shortened by 2 bases and J by 2 bases, with 18 bases between the two germline ends. The CDR3, as DNA: TGCGCCAGCAGTGAGATTGCCCAGGGAGGGATAAACACTGAAGCTTTCTTT. It translates to CASSEIAQGGINTEAFF.

The chain combines TRBV9 with TRBJ2-7; possible D gene TRBD1, 6 bases. Per germline, CDR1 SGDLS and CDR2 YYNGEE. Trimming cost V 0 bases and J 2 bases, with 12 bases left between them. This CDR3 has 15 amino acids. The CDR3 coding sequence is TGTGCCAGCAGCGTAGCCGAAGGGGGAGCCTACGAGCAGTACTTC. This codes for CASSVAEGGAYEQYF.

This rearrangement joins TRBV5-6 to TRBJ1-1; tentatively, D is TRBD1 (5 bases). The CDR3 contains 13 residues. CDR1 SGHDT and CDR2 YYEEEE come from the germline V gene. V was trimmed by 5 bases and J by 6 bases, leaving 14 bases between them. The CDR3 sequence is CASSWGRAAEAFF. In DNA, the CDR3 is TGTGCCAGCAGTTGGGGCAGGGCTGCTGAAGCTTTCTTT.

The DNA of the CDR3 is TGCGCCAGCAGCCTTAGACAGGGGCACAATGAGCAGTTCTTC. This encodes CASSLRQGHNEQFF. J is TRBJ2-1 and V is TRBV5-1, with 8 nucleotides matching TRBD1. Germline CDR1 reads SGHRS; CDR2 reads YFSETQ. CDR3 size: 14 residues. V was pared by 4 bases and J by 5 bases, with 5 bases of the junction left unmatched.

The gene calls are TRBV27 and TRBJ1-5, with D possibly matching TRBD1 (6 bases). Germline V CDR1 and CDR2: MNHEY, SMNVEV (reference sequence). With 5 bases removed from V and 3 bases from J, the gap between germline ends came to 11 bases. CDR3 length equals 14 residues. The DNA for the CDR3 is TGTGCCAGCAGTCTTAACAGGGCCAATCAGCCCCAGCATTTT. It encodes CASSLNRANQPQHF.

The chain carries TRBV7-9 and TRBJ2-3; 9 bases are a match to TRBD2. Looked up from germline, CDR1 is SEHNR and CDR2 is FQNEAQ (reference sequence). This CDR3 region has 16 residues. Trimming took 6 bases from V and 1 from J; bases not matched to a gene: 8. As DNA, the CDR3 is TGTGCCAGCAGAACAGGGGCGGGGGGGCGCACAGATACGCAGTATTTT. This encodes CASRTGAGGRTDTQYF.

V and J are TRBV11-2 and TRBJ1-2; 9 nucleotides line up with TRBD1. CDR3 length: 14 amino acids. The germline V gene has CDR1 SGHAT and CDR2 FQNNGV. V dropped 4 bases and J dropped 8; count of bases not matched to a gene: 8. This CDR3 reads CASSSQQGAQGYTF. The CDR3 bases are TGTGCCAGCAGCTCTCAACAGGGGGCGCAGGGCTACACCTTC.

The chain employs TRBV5-6 and TRBJ1-5; no clear D. The germline V gene encodes CDR1 SGHDT and CDR2 YYEEEE. The CDR3 runs 13 residues. V was pared by 2 bases and J by 6 bases, with 9 bases between. The CDR3 nucleotides are TGTGCCAGCAGCTTCAGCGCCGGTCAGCCCCAGCATTTT. This encodes CASSFSAGQPQHF.

The chain couples TRBV1 to TRBJ2-7; the tabulated D call, TRBD2, remains unverified against the DNA. TRBV1 is a listed pseudogene. The CDR3 totals 16 residues. The CDR3 sequence: CTSSQTPTSGDNEQYF. The DNA for the CDR3 is TGCACCAGCAGCCAAACACCGACTAGCGGGGACAACGAGCAGTACTTC.

This chain joins TRBV4-1 and TRBJ2-1; D not certain. The CDR3 runs to 15 residues. Trimming removed 0 bases from V and 1 base from J, with 7 bases in between. From germline, CDR1 is MGHRA and CDR2 YSYEKL. CDR3 nucleotide sequence: TGCGCCAGCAGCCAAGAAAAAGCTTCCTACAATGAGCAGTTCTTC. It codes for CASSQEKASYNEQFF.

This chain connects TRBV27 to TRBJ1-2; 9 bases fit TRBD1. Per the germline V gene, CDR1 is MNHEY and CDR2 is SMNVEV (reference sequence). CDR3 length: 13 amino acids. V trimming: 6 bases; J trimming: 3 bases; junction bases outside the gene matches: 2. The CDR3 sequence is CASSWDRDYGYTF. CDR3 nucleotides: TGTGCCAGCAGCTGGGACAGGGACTATGGCTACACCTTC.

This chain links TRBV4-1 with TRBJ2-7; D gene uncertain. This CDR3 contains 13 residues. V gave up 0 bases and J gave up 2 bases, with 5 bases separating them. From germline, CDR1 is MGHRA and CDR2 YSYEKL. CDR3 DNA: TGCGCCAGCAGCCAAGAGGGCACCTACGAGCAGTACTTC. Protein sequence: CASSQEGTYEQYF.

The chain employs TRBV6-4 and TRBJ2-6; 7 bases match TRBD1. CDR3 size: 18 residues. The germline V gene encodes CDR1 MRHNA and CDR2 SNTAGT. The V and J ends lost 8 bases and 0 bases, in that order; junction bases with no gene match: 13. The DNA of the CDR3 is TGTGCCAGCTCCCCTACAGGACAGGACATCTCTGGGGCCAACGTCCTGACTTTC. Translated: CASSPTGQDISGANVLTF.

This sequence joins TRBV4-2 and TRBJ1-1; 8 bases fit TRBD1. Looked up from germline, CDR1 is LGHNA and CDR2 is YNFKEQ. The CDR3 runs to 22 residues. J gave up 5 bases and V 1 base, and 27 bases lay outside the gene matches. This CDR3 is CASSQGVFPETGDIGLRTEAFF. In nucleotides, the CDR3 is TGTGCCAGCAGCCAAGGTGTTTTCCCGGAGACAGGGGATATTGGCCTGAGAACTGAAGCTTTCTTT.

The chain joins TRBV6-4 to TRBJ2-5; tentative D call: TRBD2 (6 bases). Germline V gives CDR1 MRHNA, CDR2 SNTAGT. The CDR3 runs to 14 residues. Trimming removed 6 bases at V and 4 bases at J, with 15 bases between. The CDR3 is CASRSTGVLETQYF. The CDR3 DNA follows: TGTGCCAGCAGGTCTACGGGGGTCCTAGAGACCCAGTACTTC.

The V call is TRBV7-8, the J call TRBJ2-2; no firm D call. The CDR3 has 13 residues. V dropped 3 bases and J dropped 4 bases, with 6 bases sitting between them. The germline CDR1 and CDR2 sequences are SGHVS and FQNEAQ. The DNA of the CDR3 is TGTGCCAGCAGCTTCCCCGGCACCGGGGAGCTGTTTTTT. It encodes CASSFPGTGELFF.

This clone was counted a few times. This CDR3 reads CASSEERKAGEAFF. CDR3 coding DNA: TGTGCCAGCAGTGAAGAAAGGAAGGCAGGTGAAGCTTTCTTT. This chain links TRBV6-1 with TRBJ1-1; D unresolved. This CDR3 spans 14 amino acids. Germline-derived CDR1 and CDR2 are MNHNS and SASEGT. The V end lost 1 base, the J end lost 7 bases, and 13 bases lay between the germline ends.

CDR3 amino acids: CAALRNEQFF. The CDR3 DNA follows: TGTGCCGCATTGCGGAATGAGCAGTTCTTC. The rearrangement joins TRBV30 to TRBJ2-1; D is undetermined. The germline V gene has CDR1 GTSNPN and CDR2 SVGIG (reference sequence). The CDR3 covers 10 residues. Trimming shortened V by 8 bases and J by 7 bases, and 9 bases separated the two germline ends.

This clone was detected only a few times. CDR3 amino acids: CASNYEGYGYTF. In DNA, the CDR3 is TGTGCCAGTAACTATGAGGGCTATGGCTACACCTTC. The chain carries TRBV7-9 and TRBJ1-2; D not certain. CDR1 and CDR2 from the germline V gene are SEHNR and FQNEAQ (reference sequence). This CDR3 has 12 residues. Trimming cost V 9 bases and J 4 bases, with 12 bases left between them.

This chain connects TRBV2 to TRBJ2-3, with 8 positions matching TRBD2. From germline, CDR1 is SNHLY and CDR2 FYNNEI. V dropped 9 bases and J dropped 0; count of bases not matched to a gene: 8. This CDR3 region has 15 residues. The CDR3 bases are TGTGCCAGTAACCGGGGGGGGTCAAGCACAGATACGCAGTATTTT. It encodes CASNRGGSSTDTQYF.

The rearrangement links TRBV7-2 to TRBJ1-2; D unclear. Deletions cut 3 bases from V and 3 bases from J, with 5 bases between. The CDR3 covers 12 residues. Per germline, CDR1 SGHTA and CDR2 FQGNSA. This CDR3 reads CASSFTDYGYTF. For the CDR3, the DNA is TGTGCCAGCAGCTTTACGGACTATGGCTACACCTTC.

The rearrangement links TRBV5-6 to TRBJ1-3, with TRBD1 matching over 8 bases. The germline gives CDR1 SGHDT, CDR2 YYEEEE. V gave up 2 bases and J gave up 0 bases; unmatched junction bases: 4. The CDR3 has 16 amino acids. In DNA form, the CDR3 reads TGTGCCAGCAGCTTTGGCACAGGGGGCTCTGGAAACACCATATATTTT. It is translated as CASSFGTGGSGNTIYF.

The rearrangement joins TRBV6-1 to TRBJ1-2, with a weak D call TRBD1 (5 bases). From germline, CDR1 is MNHNS and CDR2 SASEGT. CDR3 size: 15 residues. V lost 5 bases to trimming and J lost 8 bases, with 21 bases between them. The CDR3 coding sequence is TGTGCCAGCAGTAGCGCCACCGGGGGGGTGGAGGGCTACACCTTC. It specifies CASSSATGGVEGYTF.

The chain carries TRBV6-5 and TRBJ1-1; D call uncertain. V was clipped by 7 bases and J by 10 bases, with 13 bases between them. CDR3 length equals 11 residues. The germline V gene encodes CDR1 MNHEY and CDR2 SVGAGI. CDR3 sequence: CASNLGERAFF. In nucleotides, the CDR3 is TGTGCCAGCAATCTCGGTGAAAGAGCTTTCTTT.